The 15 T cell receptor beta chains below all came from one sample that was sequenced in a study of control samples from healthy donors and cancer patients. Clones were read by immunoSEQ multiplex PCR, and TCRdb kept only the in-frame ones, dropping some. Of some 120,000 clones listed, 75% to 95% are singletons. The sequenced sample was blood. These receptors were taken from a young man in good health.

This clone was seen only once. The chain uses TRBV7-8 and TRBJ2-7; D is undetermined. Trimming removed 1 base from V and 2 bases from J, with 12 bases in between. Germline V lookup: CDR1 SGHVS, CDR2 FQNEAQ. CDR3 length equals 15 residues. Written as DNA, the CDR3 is TGTGCCAGCAGCTTAGAAGCCCACAGCACCTACGAGCAGTACGTC. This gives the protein CASSLEAHSTYEQYV.

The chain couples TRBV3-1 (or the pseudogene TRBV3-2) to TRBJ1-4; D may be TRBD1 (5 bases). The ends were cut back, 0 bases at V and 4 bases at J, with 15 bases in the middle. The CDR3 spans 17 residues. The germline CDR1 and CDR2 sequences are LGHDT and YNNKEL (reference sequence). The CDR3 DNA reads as TGTGCCAGCAGCCAAGATGGGGGGGGAAAGGGTAATGAAAAACTGTTTTTT. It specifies CASSQDGGGKGNEKLFF.

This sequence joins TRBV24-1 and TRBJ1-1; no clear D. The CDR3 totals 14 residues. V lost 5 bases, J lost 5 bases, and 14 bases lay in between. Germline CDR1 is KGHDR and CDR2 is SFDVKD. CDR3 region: CATSATAGGTEAFF. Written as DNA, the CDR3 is TGTGCCACCAGTGCTACAGCCGGTGGGACTGAAGCTTTCTTT.

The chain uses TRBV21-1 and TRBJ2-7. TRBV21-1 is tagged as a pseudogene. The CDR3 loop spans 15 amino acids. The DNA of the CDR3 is TGTGCCAGCAGCAAAGTCGGCCGAATATCCTACGAGCAGTACTTC. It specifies CASSKVGRISYEQYF.

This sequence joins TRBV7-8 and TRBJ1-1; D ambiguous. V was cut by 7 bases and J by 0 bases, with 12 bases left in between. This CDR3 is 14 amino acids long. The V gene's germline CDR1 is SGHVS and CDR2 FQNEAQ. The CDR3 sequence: CASIGSGMNTEAFF. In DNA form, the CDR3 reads TGTGCCAGCATCGGATCGGGAATGAACACTGAAGCTTTCTTT.

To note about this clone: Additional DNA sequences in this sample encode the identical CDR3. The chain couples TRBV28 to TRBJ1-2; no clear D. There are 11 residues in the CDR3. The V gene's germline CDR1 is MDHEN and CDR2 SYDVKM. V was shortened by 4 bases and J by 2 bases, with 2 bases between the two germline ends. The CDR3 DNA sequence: TGTGCCAGCAGTTCCAACTATGGCTACACCTTC. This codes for CASSSNYGYTF.

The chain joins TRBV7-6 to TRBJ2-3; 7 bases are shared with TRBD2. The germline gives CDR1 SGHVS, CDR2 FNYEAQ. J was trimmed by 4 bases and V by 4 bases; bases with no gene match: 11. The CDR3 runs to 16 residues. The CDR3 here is CASSSNGRGSPDTQYF. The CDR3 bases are TGTGCCAGCAGCTCCAATGGGCGGGGGAGCCCAGATACGCAGTATTTT.

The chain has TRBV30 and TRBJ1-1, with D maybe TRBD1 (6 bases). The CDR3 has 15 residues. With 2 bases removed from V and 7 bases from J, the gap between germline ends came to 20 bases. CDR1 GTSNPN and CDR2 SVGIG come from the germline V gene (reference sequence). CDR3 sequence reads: CAWSTGRGSIGEAFF. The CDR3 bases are TGTGCCTGGAGTACCGGCAGGGGAAGTATTGGTGAAGCTTTCTTT.

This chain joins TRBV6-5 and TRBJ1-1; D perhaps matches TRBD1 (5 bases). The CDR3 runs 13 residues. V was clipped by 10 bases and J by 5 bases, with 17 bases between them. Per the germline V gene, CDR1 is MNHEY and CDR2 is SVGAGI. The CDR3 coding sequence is TGTGCCACCCAGACTCCAAAGGGGACTGAAGCTTTCTTT. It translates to CATQTPKGTEAFF.

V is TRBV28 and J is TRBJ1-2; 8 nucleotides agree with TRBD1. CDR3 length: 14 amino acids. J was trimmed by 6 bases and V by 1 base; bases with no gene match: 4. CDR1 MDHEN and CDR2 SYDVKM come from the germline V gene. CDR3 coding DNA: TGTGCCAGCAGTTTATCCTCAGGGGGCAATGGCTACACCTTC. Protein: CASSLSSGGNGYTF.

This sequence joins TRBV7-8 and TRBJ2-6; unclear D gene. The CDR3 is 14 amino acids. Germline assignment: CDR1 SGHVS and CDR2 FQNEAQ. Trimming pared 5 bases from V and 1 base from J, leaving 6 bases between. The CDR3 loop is CASSRSSGANVLTF. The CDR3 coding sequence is TGTGCCAGCAGCCGTAGTTCTGGGGCCAACGTCCTGACTTTC.

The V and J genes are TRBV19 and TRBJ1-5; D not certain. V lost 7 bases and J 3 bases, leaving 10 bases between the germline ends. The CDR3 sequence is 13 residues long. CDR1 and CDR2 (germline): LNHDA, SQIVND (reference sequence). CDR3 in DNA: TGTGCCAGTACCACAAGGACCAATCAGCCCCAGCATTTT. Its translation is CASTTRTNQPQHF.

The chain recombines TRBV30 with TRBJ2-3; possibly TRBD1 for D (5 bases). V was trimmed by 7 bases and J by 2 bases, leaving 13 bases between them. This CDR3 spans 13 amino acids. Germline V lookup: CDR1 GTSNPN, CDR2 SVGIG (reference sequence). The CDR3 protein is CAYSQGITDTQYF. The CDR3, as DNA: TGTGCCTACTCCCAGGGAATCACAGATACGCAGTATTTT. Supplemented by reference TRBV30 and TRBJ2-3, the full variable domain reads SQTIHQWPATLVQPVGSPLSLECTVEGTSNPNLYWYRQAAGRGLQLLFYSVGIGQISSEVPQNLSASRPQDRQFILSSKKLLLSDSGFYLCAYSQGITDTQYFGPGTRLTVL.

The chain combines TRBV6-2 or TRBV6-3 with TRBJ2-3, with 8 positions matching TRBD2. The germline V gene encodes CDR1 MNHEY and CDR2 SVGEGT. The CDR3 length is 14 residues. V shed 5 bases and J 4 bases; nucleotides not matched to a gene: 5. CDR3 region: CASSGSGSADTQYF. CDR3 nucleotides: TGTGCCAGCAGTGGAAGCGGGAGTGCAGATACGCAGTATTTT.

CDR3 nucleotide sequence: TGTGCCAGCAGAACCCAGGGACAGACCTACGAGCAGTACTTC. It is translated as CASRTQGQTYEQYF. The chain links TRBV27 to TRBJ2-7; 7 positions match TRBD1. The CDR3 has 14 residues. Per germline, CDR1 MNHEY and CDR2 SMNVEV (reference sequence). Trimming cost V 6 bases and J 2 bases; bases outside gene matches: 7.